Shown below are 26 T cell receptor beta chains from a single sample sequenced in a study of blood T cell repertoires in COVID-19. Sequencing used immunoSEQ multiplex PCR; TCRdb keeps in-frame clones, though not all of them. The repertoire holds 200,000 or so clones, about 80% seen once, with less than 8.5% in the top ten. Sequencing was done on a sample of PBMCs or T cells enriched from blood (not recorded which). Receptors were obtained from a man in his forties or fifties who had recovered from COVID-19.

The chain carries TRBV23-1 and TRBJ1-3, with 7 bases fitting TRBD1. TRBV23-1 has ORF status, its function being uncertain. Trimming at V came to 3 bases and at J to 0 bases, leaving 11 bases not matched to a gene. The length of the CDR3 is 18 residues. CDR3 in DNA: TGCGCCAGCAGTCAGGGGCCTCGGGACAGAAACTCTGGAAACACCATATATTTT. Translation gives CASSQGPRDRNSGNTIYF.

The J gene is TRBJ1-6, the V gene TRBV3-1 (or the pseudogene TRBV3-2); tentative D call: TRBD1 (6 bases). The germline V gene encodes CDR1 LGHDT and CDR2 YNNKEL (reference sequence). V lost 2 bases, J lost 8 bases, and 10 bases lay in between. The CDR3 is 14 amino acids. CDR3 bases: TGTGCCAGCAGCCAAAGGGGGAGCGATTCACCCCTCCACTTT. Protein product: CASSQRGSDSPLHF.

The chain joins TRBV7-7 to TRBJ1-2; D ambiguous. V gave up 2 bases and J gave up 0 bases, with 13 bases separating them. The germline gives CDR1 SSHAT, CDR2 FNYEAQ (reference sequence). This CDR3 region has 16 residues. Here the CDR3 reads CASSLPEVSPNYGYTF. The CDR3 bases are TGTGCCAGCAGCTTACCAGAGGTCTCTCCTAACTATGGCTACACCTTC.

The chain recombines TRBV19 with TRBJ1-3; 8 bases fit TRBD1. V trimming: 6 bases; J trimming: 0 bases; junction bases outside the gene matches: 7. The germline CDR1 and CDR2 sequences are LNHDA and SQIVND (reference sequence). The CDR3 contains 16 residues. The chain's CDR3 is CASRDPGQASGNTIYF. For the CDR3, the DNA is TGTGCCAGTAGGGATCCGGGACAGGCCTCTGGAAACACCATATATTTT.

The chain joins TRBV20-1 to TRBJ1-1, with 9 bases lining up with TRBD1. The CDR3 spans 13 residues. V shed 3 bases and J 5 bases; nucleotides not matched to a gene: 4. CDR1 is DFQATT and CDR2 is SNEGSKA in the germline V gene (reference sequence). The CDR3 reads CSASPGQGTEAFF. In DNA, the CDR3 is TGCAGTGCTAGTCCTGGACAGGGGACTGAAGCTTTCTTT.

CDR3 protein: CASKVTGYGYTF. CDR3 in DNA: TGTGCCAGTAAAGTGACAGGGTATGGCTACACCTTC. This chain links TRBV19 with TRBJ1-2; TRBD1 aligns across 7 bases. Germline V gene data show CDR1 as LNHDA and CDR2 as SQIVND (reference sequence). The trim removed 7 bases at V and 5 bases at J, leaving 4 bases unmatched. The CDR3 is 12 residues long.

The V and J genes are TRBV7-2 and TRBJ2-3, with a tentative D call TRBD1 (5 bases). In germline, CDR1 is SGHTA, CDR2 FQGNSA. Trimming took 2 bases from V and 0 from J, leaving 15 bases between them. This CDR3 spans 17 amino acids. Written as DNA, the CDR3 is TGTGCCAGCAGCTTACTTTTCAGGGCCTCTAGCACAGATACGCAGTATTTT. This codes for CASSLLFRASSTDTQYF.

The V gene is TRBV28, the J gene TRBJ1-2; 10 bases line up with TRBD1. The V gene end was trimmed by 7 bases and the J gene end by 6 bases; junction bases not matched to a gene: 14. CDR3 length: 16 residues. Germline lookup yields CDR1 MDHEN and CDR2 SYDVKM. The chain's CDR3 is CASKERPTGGNDGYTF. The CDR3 region has the DNA TGTGCCAGCAAGGAGAGGCCGACAGGGGGCAACGATGGCTACACCTTC.

The sample holds a few counts of this clone. The chain carries TRBV11-2 and TRBJ1-1, with D hard to call. This CDR3 region has 13 residues. Trimming cost V 3 bases and J 1 base, with 6 bases left between them. CDR1 and CDR2 from the germline V gene are SGHAT and FQNNGV. This chain's CDR3 is CASSLRENTEAFF. As DNA, the CDR3 is TGTGCCAGCAGCTTGCGAGAGAACACTGAAGCTTTCTTT.

The table lists this clone with a few counts. The chain is built from TRBV5-1 and TRBJ2-2; a weak D match, TRBD1 (6 bases). Germline loops: CDR1 SGHRS, CDR2 YFSETQ. Trimming removed 6 bases from V and 4 bases from J, with 10 bases in between. There are 13 residues in the CDR3. The CDR3 nucleotides read TGCGCCAGCACAGGGGCGAGCACCGGGGAGCTGTTTTTT. Translation gives CASTGASTGELFF.

The genes are TRBV5-5 and TRBJ1-5; 7 nucleotides line up with TRBD1. The CDR3 runs 15 residues. Germline trimming cut 2 bases from V and 2 bases from J; bases unmatched to any gene: 4. The germline V gene encodes CDR1 SGHKS and CDR2 YYEKEE (reference sequence). The CDR3, as DNA: TGTGCCAGCAGCTTTACAGGGGTGCGCAATCAGCCCCAGCATTTT. Protein product: CASSFTGVRNQPQHF.

J is TRBJ1-1 and V is TRBV29-1; the D is unclear. Germline CDR1 is SQVTM and CDR2 is ANQGSEA. Trimming stripped 2 bases from V and 4 bases from J, with 11 bases between. The CDR3 contains 13 residues. The CDR3 sequence is CSVEMGAGTEAFF. CDR3 sequence (DNA): TGCAGCGTTGAAATGGGAGCTGGCACTGAAGCTTTCTTT. Full variable domain (rest looked up from reference TRBV29-1 and TRBJ1-1): SAVISQKPSRDICQRGTSLTIQCQVDSQVTMMFWYRQQPGQSLTLIATANQGSEATYESGFVIDKFPISRPNLTFSTLTVSNMSPEDSSIYLCSVEMGAGTEAFFGQGTRLTVV.

The CDR3 spells CATSGKPGQGGSGNTIYF. The CDR3 DNA sequence: TGTGCCACCAGTGGCAAGCCGGGACAGGGGGGCTCTGGAAACACCATATATTTT. The V and J genes are TRBV24-1 and TRBJ1-3, with TRBD1 identical over 11 bases. V shed 5 bases, J shed 0 bases, and the junction held 8 bases outside the gene matches. The CDR3 covers 18 residues. Germline CDR1 reads KGHDR; CDR2 reads SFDVKD.

The rearrangement uses TRBV7-2 and TRBJ1-4; a possible D gene is TRBD1 (5 bases). The ends were cut back, 3 bases at V and 12 bases at J, with 11 bases in the middle. Looked up from germline, CDR1 is SGHTA and CDR2 is FQGNSA. The CDR3 contains 12 residues. The DNA of the CDR3 is TGTGCCAGCAGCTTCGACTGGGGGGAACTGTTTTTT. Protein sequence: CASSFDWGELFF.

J is TRBJ2-4 and V is TRBV11-3, with TRBD1 identical over 8 bases. Germline loops: CDR1 SGHNT, CDR2 YENEEA. With V trimmed by 1 base and J by 5 bases, 4 bases remained unmatched. This CDR3 region has 15 residues. The CDR3, as DNA: TGTGCCAGCAGCTTAGGGTCAGGGGGCGAAAACATTCAGTACTTC. Translation: CASSLGSGGENIQYF.

This sequence joins TRBV30 and TRBJ2-3, with 8 bases aligning to TRBD2. This CDR3 comprises 13 residues. J gave up 1 base and V 3 bases, and 0 bases lay outside the gene matches. Germline V gene data show CDR1 as GTSNPN and CDR2 as SVGIG (reference sequence). CDR3 nucleotide sequence: TGTGCCTGGAGACTAGCGGGCACAGATACGCAGTATTTT. Protein product: CAWRLAGTDTQYF.

The V gene is TRBV2, the J gene TRBJ1-1; 7 bases line up with TRBD1. Trimming cost V 11 bases and J 3 bases; bases outside gene matches: 9. The V gene's germline CDR1 is SNHLY and CDR2 FYNNEI. The CDR3 has 13 residues. CDR3 DNA sequence: TGTGCCGGACGACAGGGCGGGGACACTGAAGCTTTCTTT. Its translation: CAGRQGGDTEAFF.

The count of this clone is one. The chain joins TRBV6-5 to TRBJ1-1, with D tentatively TRBD1 (6 bases). CDR1 and CDR2 from the germline V gene are MNHEY and SVGAGI. The length of the CDR3 is 11 residues. V lost 7 bases and J 7 bases, leaving 10 bases between the germline ends. The CDR3 loop reads CASNGQLEAFF. Written as DNA, the CDR3 is TGTGCCAGCAACGGACAGCTTGAAGCTTTCTTT.

This rearrangement joins TRBV7-8 to TRBJ1-1; D gene unclear. This CDR3 has 14 residues. V was pared by 5 bases and J by 1 base, with 11 bases between. In germline, CDR1 is SGHVS, CDR2 FQNEAQ. DNA for the CDR3: TGTGCCAGCAGCGCCGCCACAGAGAACACTGAAGCTTTCTTT. This gives the protein CASSAATENTEAFF.

This chain uses TRBV20-1 with TRBJ1-2; D is unresolved. Germline V lookup: CDR1 DFQATT, CDR2 SNEGSKA (reference sequence). This CDR3 is built from 11 residues. With 6 bases removed from V and 6 bases from J, the gap between germline ends came to 11 bases. CDR3 region: CSAKPGDGYTF. The CDR3 DNA follows: TGCAGTGCGAAGCCCGGGGATGGCTACACCTTC.

The genes are TRBV5-4 and TRBJ2-3, with 9 bases matching TRBD1. The ends lost 4 bases at V and 3 bases at J; junction bases unmatched: 6. Germline loops: CDR1 SGHNT, CDR2 YYREEE (reference sequence). The CDR3 runs 15 residues. The CDR3: CASSAGQGETDTQYF. The CDR3 DNA is TGTGCCAGCAGCGCGGGACAGGGTGAGACAGATACGCAGTATTTT.

The V call is TRBV6-2 or TRBV6-3, the J call TRBJ1-3; weak D call: TRBD1 (5 bases). The germline CDR1 and CDR2 sequences are MNHEY and SVGEGT. V gave up 5 bases and J gave up 4 bases, with 18 bases separating them. The CDR3 length is 16 residues. The CDR3 nucleotides read TGTGCCAGCAGTACTCCTCGACAGAAGATGGGAAACACCATATATTTT. The encoded protein is CASSTPRQKMGNTIYF.

V gene TRBV7-9 combines with J gene TRBJ1-6, with TRBD1 matching 9 bases. The germline V gene encodes CDR1 SEHNR and CDR2 FQNEAQ (reference sequence). The CDR3 sequence is 16 residues long. V lost 5 bases to trimming and J lost 3 bases; unmatched junction nucleotides: 5. The CDR3 spells CASSAPTGGYNSPLHF. CDR3 bases: TGTGCCAGCAGCGCCCCGACAGGGGGCTATAATTCACCCCTCCACTTT.

The chain couples TRBV3-1 (or the pseudogene TRBV3-2) to TRBJ1-5, with a weak D call TRBD1 (5 bases). Germline lookup yields CDR1 LGHDT and CDR2 YNNKEL (reference sequence). The CDR3 has 17 amino acids. Trimming took 2 bases from V and 0 from J, leaving 14 bases between them. The chain's CDR3 is CASSQPDRSDSNQPQHF. In nucleotides, the CDR3 is TGTGCCAGCAGCCAACCCGACAGATCGGATAGCAATCAGCCCCAGCATTTT.

The rearrangement joins TRBV6-6 to TRBJ1-2; TRBD1 matches 7 bases. The CDR3 sequence is 14 residues long. The V segment lost 8 bases and the J segment 3 bases; nucleotides outside the gene matches: 9. Germline V gene lookup returns CDR1 MNHNY and CDR2 SVGAGI (reference sequence). CDR3 in amino acids: CASRNDRADYGYTF. The CDR3 DNA reads as TGTGCCAGCCGAAACGACAGGGCCGACTATGGCTACACCTTC.

The rearrangement joins TRBV11-1 to TRBJ2-3; TRBD2 agrees at 7 bases. The germline V gene has CDR1 SGHAT and CDR2 FQDESV (reference sequence). V was clipped by 1 base and J by 6 bases; unmatched bases: 7. The CDR3 extends over 15 amino acids. The CDR3 coding sequence is TGTGCCAGCAGCTTAGGGGACTACCGTCGGGATACGCAGTATTTT. Translating gives CASSLGDYRRDTQYF.